The text below deals with one T cell receptor (beta chain). The data derive from a study of blood T cell repertoires in COVID-19. Study in general: Samples taken during acute and convalescent COVID-19 were collected in the United States, Italy and Spain. Sample material is recorded as cDNA or gDNA derived from T cells, B-cell-depleted T cells, or PBMCs.

Under the authors' procedure: The assay estimated nucleated cells by amplifying reference gene primers. TCRdb's copy holds only in-frame clones and misses some; the assay was immunoSEQ multiplex PCR. V and J calls and clone size follow that table, whereas D and trimming were derived from the DNA. The repertoire holds some 220,000 clones, with 75% to 85% as singletons. While infection was still active, Seattle patients were enrolled and then followed longitudinally. Source material: peripheral blood. This receptor was obtained from a woman in her seventies with COVID-19, enrolled during active disease.

The CDR3 sequence is CASSIVGVGGYTF. The CDR3 coding sequence is TGTGCCAGTAGTATTGTAGGGGTTGGTGGCTACACCTTC. The rearrangement uses TRBV19 and TRBJ1-2; TRBD1 might be the D (5 bases). The CDR3 is made up of 13 amino acids. Trimming stripped 3 bases from V and 7 bases from J, with 12 bases between. Looked up from germline, CDR1 is LNHDA and CDR2 is SQIVND (reference sequence).